The 9 T cell receptor beta chains reported below all come from one sample, sequenced in a study of shared clonotypes between healthy human individuals. This table comes from immunoSEQ multiplex PCR, and its TCRdb copy is limited to in-frame clones, with some not included. The data contain over a million clones, 98% to 99% of them singletons. Sequencing input: naive CD4+ T cells sorted from blood. Subset reported: CD45RA+ positively selected. The receptors were gathered from a man aged 30 to 39 in good health.

About this clone itself: At the DNA level, this CDR3 is encoded by other sequences in the same sample as well. The chain recombines TRBV19 with TRBJ1-2; D uncertain. From germline, CDR1 is LNHDA and CDR2 SQIVND (reference sequence). The CDR3 is made up of 13 amino acids. V was clipped by 5 bases and J by 1 base, with 8 bases between them. CDR3 sequence: CASSPDGNYGYTF. The CDR3 coding sequence is TGTGCCAGTAGTCCCGACGGTAACTATGGCTACACCTTC.

This chain uses TRBV11-2 with TRBJ2-7, with TRBD2 matching over 9 bases. The ends lost 1 base at V and 3 bases at J; junction bases unmatched: 4. Germline values: CDR1 SGHAT, CDR2 FQNNGV. This CDR3 contains 15 residues. CDR3 in amino acids: CASSLVLAGYYEQYF. The CDR3 nucleotides read TGTGCCAGCAGCTTAGTTCTAGCGGGATACTACGAGCAGTACTTC.

This rearrangement joins TRBV29-1 to TRBJ1-5; 9 nucleotides align to TRBD1. This CDR3 is built from 13 residues. V was clipped by 6 bases and J by 11 bases; unmatched bases: 11. Germline values: CDR1 SQVTM, CDR2 ANQGSEA. As DNA, the CDR3 is TGCAGCGTCGGGACAGGGACTGGAGGGTCCCAGCATTTT. It codes for CSVGTGTGGSQHF.

V and J are TRBV28 and TRBJ1-4, with 7 positions matching TRBD1. Trimming removed 6 bases from V and 5 bases from J; junction bases left unmatched: 12. Germline-derived CDR1 and CDR2 are MDHEN and SYDVKM. The CDR3 loop spans 16 amino acids. The DNA of the CDR3 is TGTGCCAGCAGAGAAGAGGGAGGGGGCTTAAATGAAAAACTGTTTTTT. Amino acids: CASREEGGGLNEKLFF.

The V and J genes are TRBV11-2 and TRBJ2-7; 11 bases fit TRBD2. The CDR3 spans 17 residues. Losses at the gene ends were 3 bases for V and 4 bases for J; bases not matched to a gene: 11. Per the germline V gene, CDR1 is SGHAT and CDR2 is FQNNGV. CDR3 loop: CASSLTSGNWGFYEQYF. For the CDR3, the DNA is TGTGCCAGCAGCTTGACTAGCGGGAATTGGGGGTTTTACGAGCAGTACTTC.

The genes are TRBV11-3 and TRBJ2-3; D is unresolved. Germline CDR1 SGHNT, CDR2 YENEEA. The CDR3 covers 14 residues. The ends were cut back, 5 bases at V and 1 base at J, with 10 bases in the middle. This CDR3 is CASSQMAGTDTQYF. The DNA of the CDR3 is TGTGCCAGCAGCCAAATGGCTGGCACAGATACGCAGTATTTT.

Here the CDR3 DNA reads TGCGCCAGCAGAGAGACAGGGATCTACGAGCAGTACTTC. Translating it yields CASRETGIYEQYF. The rearrangement joins TRBV10-1 to TRBJ2-7; 7 bases agree with TRBD1. V lost 6 bases to trimming and J lost 3 bases; unmatched junction nucleotides: 5. Looked up from germline, CDR1 is WNHNN and CDR2 is SYGVQD (reference sequence). The CDR3 is 13 residues long.

V is TRBV6-5 and J is TRBJ2-7, with a tentative D call TRBD1 (5 bases). Trimming took off 2 bases at V and 5 bases at J, with 16 bases between the two ends. The CDR3 consists of 15 residues. Per germline, CDR1 MNHEY and CDR2 SVGAGI. The CDR3 bases are TGTGCCAGCAGTTACCTGTCAGGGAAGTCCCACGAGCAGTACTTC. Translation gives CASSYLSGKSHEQYF.

Remarks on this clone: Other DNA sequences in the same sample also yield this CDR3. This chain links TRBV7-2 with TRBJ1-5; D may be TRBD1 (6 bases). This CDR3 is 13 amino acids long. The germline V gene encodes CDR1 SGHTA and CDR2 FQGNSA. The V end lost 5 bases, the J end lost 5 bases, and 10 bases lay between the germline ends. The CDR3 DNA reads TGTGCCAGCAGCCTATACAGGGATCAGCCCCAGCATTTT. Protein sequence: CASSLYRDQPQHF.